A single sample gave rise to the 22 T cell receptor beta chains below, sequenced in a study of cytomegalovirus exposure and HLA in healthy donors (dated by TCRdb to the late 2010s). Library construction relied on the immunoSEQ multiplex PCR assay. The multiplex PCR relied on a mix of 60 forward primers for TCR Vbeta segments and 13 reverse primers for TCR Jbeta segments. The immuneACCESS repertoire file appears here via TCRdb, limited to in-frame rearrangements. These files lack a portion of the clones; in checked studies, under half of the deficit traces to unresolved V genes, and the cause of the others is not known. This sample gives approximately 170,000 clones in total; around 80% of them show up just once. In total, the top ten clones hold roughly 1.6% of the sample. The sample comprised PBMCs. These receptors were taken from a man aged 40-49 years in good health and CMV-seronegative.

This chain joins TRBV5-4 and TRBJ2-3; a weak D match, TRBD2 (6 bases). The CDR3 contains 15 residues. Trimming took 2 bases from V and 1 from J, leaving 11 bases between them. Looked up from germline, CDR1 is SGHNT and CDR2 is YYREEE (reference sequence). CDR3 in amino acids: CASSFRASGTDTQYF. The CDR3 DNA reads as TGTGCCAGCAGCTTCAGGGCTAGCGGCACAGATACGCAGTATTTT.

The J gene is TRBJ2-7, the V gene TRBV5-1; D possibly corresponds to TRBD2 (6 bases). Germline assignment: CDR1 SGHRS and CDR2 YFSETQ. Trimming removed 4 bases from V and 9 bases from J, with 23 bases in between. CDR3 size: 15 residues. The CDR3 is CASSLVPGLPGVQYF. The CDR3 coding sequence is TGCGCCAGCAGCCTCGTCCCGGGACTCCCTGGGGTGCAGTACTTC.

This chain joins TRBV18 and TRBJ1-5; the D is unclear. The V gene lost 2 bases and the J gene lost 5 bases, with 7 bases spanning the gap. The CDR3 runs 13 residues. Germline V gives CDR1 KGHSH, CDR2 LQKENI. CDR3 bases: TGTGCCAGCTCACCAGAGAGGGATCAGCCCCAGCATTTT. This translates into CASSPERDQPQHF.

This clone was counted a single time. CDR3: CAISEQQGAINEQYF. CDR3 DNA sequence: TGTGCCATCAGTGAGCAACAGGGGGCGATCAACGAGCAGTACTTC. The chain uses TRBV10-3 and TRBJ2-7; 9 nucleotides agree with TRBD1. Germline V CDR1 and CDR2: ENHRY, SYGVKD. V trimming: 2 bases; J trimming: 5 bases; junction bases outside the gene matches: 7. The CDR3 has 15 amino acids.

The V gene is TRBV30, the J gene TRBJ1-6, with 8 nucleotides matching TRBD1. The CDR3 extends over 14 amino acids. Germline CDR1 GTSNPN, CDR2 SVGIG (reference sequence). Trimming at V came to 2 bases and at J to 10 bases, leaving 7 bases not matched to a gene. CDR3 region: CAWSQGAGGSPLHF. The CDR3 bases are TGTGCCTGGAGTCAGGGGGCAGGGGGCTCACCCCTCCACTTT.

This clone was observed a single time. The chain has TRBV28 and TRBJ2-1; 7 positions agree with TRBD1. In germline, CDR1 is MDHEN, CDR2 SYDVKM. Trimming at V came to 7 bases and at J to 10 bases, leaving 10 bases not matched to a gene. This CDR3 comprises 13 residues. The CDR3 DNA is TGTGCCAGCACTACAGGGGCCCCTCCGGAGCAGTTCTTC. Translating gives CASTTGAPPEQFF.

The genes are TRBV14 and TRBJ2-1, with D tentatively TRBD2 (5 bases). Germline CDR1 reads SGHDN; CDR2 reads FVKESK. V was shortened by 1 base and J by 7 bases, with 8 bases between the two germline ends. The CDR3 extends over 13 amino acids. The CDR3 loop reads CASSQVRGNEQFF. In nucleotides, the CDR3 is TGTGCCAGCAGCCAAGTGCGAGGGAATGAGCAGTTCTTC.

In regard to this clone: An end of the junction does not agree with germline; a read error may underlie this. The chain carries TRBV4-2 and TRBJ2-6; 10 bases match TRBD2. The CDR3 runs 20 residues. Per the germline V gene, CDR1 is LGHNA and CDR2 is YNFKEQ. In DNA, the CDR3 is TGTGCCAGCAGCCCCTCGATGGGGCTAGCGGGAGTAGCTGGGGCCAACGGCCTGACTTTC. Its translation is CASSPSMGLAGVAGANGLTF.

The CDR3 DNA reads as TGTGCCAGCAGCTTATCCGGGACTAGCGGGAGATGGAGGCCTAATGAGCAGTTCTTC. It yields the protein CASSLSGTSGRWRPNEQFF. The chain employs TRBV7-2 and TRBJ2-1, with 14 positions matching TRBD2. With V trimmed by 2 bases and J by 7 bases, 13 bases remained unmatched. The CDR3 is made up of 19 amino acids. Looked up from germline, CDR1 is SGHTA and CDR2 is FQGNSA. The full variable domain, completed using reference TRBV7-2 and TRBJ2-1, is GAGVSQSPSNKVTEKGKDVELRCDPISGHTALYWYRQSLGQGLEFLIYFQGNSAPDKSGLPSDRFSAERTGGSVSTLTIQRTQQEDSAVYLCASSLSGTSGRWRPNEQFFGPGTRLTVL.

The gene calls are TRBV7-8 and TRBJ1-2; the match to TRBD1 covers 9 bases. Germline CDR1 reads SGHVS; CDR2 reads FQNEAQ. J gave up 8 bases and V 4 bases, and 8 bases lay outside the gene matches. This CDR3 has 14 amino acids. The CDR3 nucleotides read TGTGCCAGCAGCTCACAGGGGGCGCGGGAAGGCTACACCTTC. The encoded protein is CASSSQGAREGYTF.

This chain connects TRBV27 to TRBJ2-3, with 8 bases lining up with TRBD2. CDR1 and CDR2 from the germline V gene are MNHEY and SMNVEV (reference sequence). V lost 5 bases and J lost 2; bases outside the gene matches: 12. The CDR3 covers 17 residues. This CDR3 is CASSTSRGAGDTDTQYF. The CDR3 nucleotides read TGTGCCAGCAGTACCTCTCGGGGAGCGGGAGACACAGATACGCAGTATTTT.

The V gene is TRBV6-1, the J gene TRBJ1-1, with D possibly matching TRBD1 (5 bases). CDR1 is MNHNS, CDR2 SASEGT, per germline. V dropped 3 bases and J dropped 9 bases, with 26 bases sitting between them. The CDR3 contains 17 residues. The CDR3 loop is CASSELPRELGVLKAFF. CDR3 bases: TGTGCCAGCAGTGAGTTGCCCAGGGAATTAGGGGTTTTGAAAGCTTTCTTT.

The chain carries TRBV11-2 and TRBJ2-4; 9 positions agree with TRBD2. Per germline, CDR1 SGHAT and CDR2 FQNNGV. Trimming at V came to 4 bases and at J to 2 bases, leaving 3 bases not matched to a gene. The CDR3 runs to 15 residues. Here the CDR3 reads CASSSAGGPKNIQYF. Written as DNA, the CDR3 is TGTGCCAGCAGCTCAGCGGGAGGACCCAAAAACATTCAGTACTTC.

The chain uses TRBV29-1 and TRBJ1-1; D perhaps matches TRBD1 (5 bases). The CDR3 is made up of 12 amino acids. The germline CDR1 and CDR2 sequences are SQVTM and ANQGSEA. V lost 3 bases and J 5 bases, leaving 10 bases between the germline ends. CDR3 nucleotide sequence: TGCAGCGTTGATCGGGGGTGGACTGAAGCTTTCTTT. Translated: CSVDRGWTEAFF.

In its sample, this clone was seen once. This chain uses TRBV29-1 with TRBJ2-7; 9 positions match TRBD1. The CDR3 is 14 amino acids. V dropped 7 bases and J dropped 0; count of bases not matched to a gene: 7. Germline V gives CDR1 SQVTM, CDR2 ANQGSEA. The CDR3 region has the DNA TGCAGCGCTCTTCAGGACAGGGGCTCCTACGAGCAGTACTTC. It codes for CSALQDRGSYEQYF.

This clone was recorded a few times. The CDR3 sequence is CASSEYGGRRYNEQFF. In DNA form, the CDR3 reads TGTGCCAGCAGTGAATACGGCGGGAGGAGGTACAATGAGCAGTTCTTC. This chain connects TRBV2 to TRBJ2-1; TRBD2 agrees at 8 bases. The CDR3 is made up of 16 amino acids. Germline V gives CDR1 SNHLY, CDR2 FYNNEI. After removal of 2 bases from V and 4 bases from J, the junction contained 7 bases not matched to a gene.

The chain carries TRBV9 and TRBJ2-1; D call uncertain. Between the trimmed V and J ends, which lost 3 bases and 9 bases, there was a span of 7 bases. Germline CDR1 is SGDLS and CDR2 is YYNGEE. This CDR3 is built from 11 residues. As DNA, the CDR3 is TGTGCCAGCAGCGATTACTCTGAGCAGTTCTTC. It translates to CASSDYSEQFF.

In this sample, this clone turned up once. The chain employs TRBV28 and TRBJ2-5; D remains ambiguous. The length of the CDR3 is 14 residues. Germline V CDR1 and CDR2: MDHEN, SYDVKM. V was trimmed by 8 bases and J by 1 base, leaving 14 bases between them. CDR3 sequence: CASVTPGIQETQYF. The CDR3 coding sequence is TGTGCCAGCGTCACCCCAGGAATCCAAGAGACCCAGTACTTC. Full variable domain (missing parts from reference TRBV28 and TRBJ2-5): DVKVTQSSRYLVKRTGEKVFLECVQDMDHENMFWYRQDPGLGLRLIYFSYDVKMKEKGDIPEGYSVSREKKERFSLILESASTNQTSMYLCASVTPGIQETQYFGPGTRLLVL.

Written as DNA, the CDR3 is TGCGCCAGCAGCTCAAGGACAGTGAACACTGAAGCTTTCTTT. This sequence encodes CASSSRTVNTEAFF. The V and J genes are TRBV5-1 and TRBJ1-1, with D perhaps TRBD1 (6 bases). Trimming took off 3 bases at V and 0 bases at J, with 9 bases between the two ends. Germline-derived CDR1 and CDR2 are SGHRS and YFSETQ. The length of the CDR3 is 14 residues. The full variable domain, with the rest looked up from reference TRBV5-1 and TRBJ1-1, is KAGVTQTPRYLIKTRGQQVTLSCSPISGHRSVSWYQQTPGQGLQFLFEYFSETQRNKGNFPGRFSGRQFSNSRSEMNVSTLELGDSALYLCASSSRTVNTEAFFGQGTRLTVV.

With regard to this clone: At one end the junction does not follow the germline gene, possibly because of a read error. The J gene is TRBJ1-5, the V gene TRBV7-9; D call uncertain. CDR1 and CDR2 from the germline V gene are SEHNR and FQNEAQ (reference sequence). The CDR3 runs 15 residues. The CDR3 loop is CSSSPRSGGNQPQHF. The CDR3 DNA sequence: TGTTCCAGCAGCCCTCGTAGCGGCGGCAATCAGCCCCAGCATTTT.

The J gene is TRBJ2-7, the V gene TRBV2; TRBD1 matches at 9 bases. The CDR3 extends over 16 amino acids. In germline, CDR1 is SNHLY, CDR2 FYNNEI. Trimming took 0 bases from V and 2 from J; bases not matched to a gene: 5. The CDR3 nucleotides read TGTGCCAGCAGTGAAGCGCGGGACAGGGATACCTACGAGCAGTACGTC. This translates into CASSEARDRDTYEQYV.

The table lists this clone with a few counts. V is TRBV27 and J is TRBJ2-1; D is possibly TRBD2 (6 bases). V was cut by 2 bases and J by 0 bases, with 14 bases left in between. Germline V gives CDR1 MNHEY, CDR2 SMNVEV (reference sequence). The CDR3 extends over 17 amino acids. CDR3 DNA: TGTGCCAGCAGTTTAGACTTAGCGGCTCTCTCCTACAATGAGCAGTTCTTC. Translated: CASSLDLAALSYNEQFF.